This TCR beta chain comes out of a study of control samples from healthy donors and cancer patients. Here immunoSEQ multiplex PCR was the method, and the copy in TCRdb shows in-frame clones only, minus some. In the table there are around 130,000 clones, roughly 86% of which are singletons. Between the trimmed V and J ends, which lost 6 bases and 3 bases, there was a span of 14 bases. The CDR3 contains 14 residues. The germline V gene encodes CDR1 MDHEN and CDR2 SYDVKM. The chain combines TRBV28 with TRBJ2-5; D perhaps matches TRBD2 (7 bases). Sequencing used PBMCs. This clonotype was sampled from a man aged 50-60 years with head and neck cancer. The chain's CDR3 is CASSPRGGEETQYF. Here the CDR3 DNA reads TGTGCCAGCAGCCCGAGGGGGGGGGAAGAGACCCAGTACTTC. The variable domain in full, completed from reference TRBV28 and TRBJ2-5, reads DVKVTQSSRYLVKRTGEKVFLECVQDMDHENMFWYRQDPGLGLRLIYFSYDVKMKEKGDIPEGYSVSREKKERFSLILESASTNQTSMYLCASSPRGGEETQYFGPGTRLLVL.